One sample yielded the 16 T cell receptor beta chains listed below, sequenced in a study of blood T cell repertoires in COVID-19. Clones were read by immunoSEQ multiplex PCR, and TCRdb kept only the in-frame ones, dropping some. The table includes about 44,000 clones, approximately 94% detected once. The sequenced sample consisted of peripheral blood. The receptors stem from a man aged 50 to 59 with COVID-19, enrolled during active disease.

The V gene is TRBV2, the J gene TRBJ1-1, with D tentatively TRBD1 (6 bases). Germline CDR1 reads SNHLY; CDR2 reads FYNNEI. The CDR3 contains 14 residues. The V end was cut by 6 bases, the J end by 3 bases, with 14 bases between. CDR3 sequence: CASSPRGGDTEAFF. For the CDR3, the DNA is TGTGCCAGCAGCCCCAGGGGAGGGGACACTGAAGCTTTCTTT.

The chain joins TRBV18 to TRBJ1-5, with 9 nucleotides matching TRBD1. CDR1 is KGHSH and CDR2 is LQKENI in the germline V gene. CDR3 size: 15 residues. Trimming removed 3 bases from V and 4 bases from J; junction bases left unmatched: 4. The CDR3 region is CASSPAQGANQPQHF. CDR3 nucleotides: TGTGCCAGCTCACCCGCACAGGGGGCAAATCAGCCCCAGCATTTT.

J is TRBJ1-1 and V is TRBV15; D is unclear. The V gene lost 6 bases and the J gene lost 6 bases, with 14 bases spanning the gap. This CDR3 has 13 amino acids. CDR1 is LNHNV, CDR2 YYDKDF, per germline (reference sequence). CDR3 DNA sequence: TGTGCCACCAGTACTTTCACGGTATCTGAAGCTTTCTTT. Translated, it gives CATSTFTVSEAFF.

The gene calls are TRBV7-9 and TRBJ2-7, with TRBD1 matching over 10 bases. The trim removed 4 bases at V and 12 bases at J, leaving 12 bases unmatched. The CDR3 is 14 residues long. Germline V gene data show CDR1 as SEHNR and CDR2 as FQNEAQ (reference sequence). The CDR3 DNA follows: TGTGCCAGCAGCTCGGGAGCCGGGGGACAGGGGCTGTACTTC. Translated, it gives CASSSGAGGQGLYF.

This clone is a singleton in its sample. The chain carries TRBV19 and TRBJ2-1; 7 positions match TRBD1. V lost 3 bases to trimming and J lost 6 bases; unmatched junction nucleotides: 11. The CDR3 consists of 16 residues. Germline loops: CDR1 LNHDA, CDR2 SQIVND (reference sequence). The CDR3 region has the DNA TGTGCCAGTAGTATGCGTAGACAGGGCGTGGGCAATGAGCAGTTCTTC. Amino acids: CASSMRRQGVGNEQFF.

The V gene is TRBV3-1 (or the pseudogene TRBV3-2), the J gene TRBJ1-2; TRBD1 matches 11 bases. Germline-derived CDR1 and CDR2 are LGHDT and YNNKEL (reference sequence). This CDR3 region has 18 residues. The ends lost 4 bases at V and 0 bases at J; junction bases unmatched: 10. CDR3 in DNA: TGTGCCAGCAGCCCGAACCGGACAGGGGGCTTCTCTAACTATGGCTACACCTTC. It yields the protein CASSPNRTGGFSNYGYTF.

The rearrangement joins TRBV2 to TRBJ2-7; 10 bases are shared with TRBD2. The CDR3 contains 14 residues. CDR1 and CDR2 from the germline V gene are SNHLY and FYNNEI. V was clipped by 2 bases and J by 9 bases; unmatched bases: 7. Here the CDR3 DNA reads TGTGCCAGCAGTGAATCTAGCGGGGGATTTGGGCAGTACTTC. Residues: CASSESSGGFGQYF.

The chain links TRBV28 to TRBJ1-1, with D perhaps matching TRBD1 (5 bases). This CDR3 is built from 14 residues. V was trimmed by 5 bases and J by 1 base, leaving 11 bases between them. CDR1 and CDR2 from the germline V gene are MDHEN and SYDVKM. The CDR3 DNA sequence: TGTGCCAGCAGTCTCCAGGGTACGAACACTGAAGCTTTCTTT. Protein product: CASSLQGTNTEAFF.

This chain links TRBV10-3 with TRBJ2-5; TRBD2 agrees at 8 bases. Germline CDR1 ENHRY, CDR2 SYGVKD. This CDR3 has 17 amino acids. Trimming removed 7 bases from V and 0 bases from J; junction bases left unmatched: 13. CDR3: CAIIGPPSGPDQETQYF. The CDR3 DNA reads as TGTGCCATCATTGGACCCCCTAGCGGGCCTGACCAAGAGACCCAGTACTTC.

The chain couples TRBV4-3 to TRBJ1-5; D gene unclear. The CDR3 sequence is 13 residues long. Trimming took 2 bases from V and 6 from J, leaving 8 bases between them. CDR1 and CDR2 from the germline V gene are LGHNA and YSLEER. CDR3 sequence: CASSQSHAQPQHF. The DNA for the CDR3 is TGCGCCAGCAGCCAATCACACGCTCAGCCCCAGCATTTT.

This CDR3 is CASSQLRDWDREKLFF. CDR3 DNA: TGTGCCAGCAGCCAGCTCCGCGATTGGGACAGAGAAAAACTGTTTTTT. The rearrangement links TRBV4-2 to TRBJ1-4; 7 bases are a match to TRBD1. V trimming: 3 bases; J trimming: 8 bases; junction bases outside the gene matches: 12. CDR1 is LGHNA, CDR2 YNFKEQ, per germline. The CDR3 loop spans 16 amino acids.

V gene TRBV11-2 combines with J gene TRBJ2-7, with TRBD1 matching over 11 bases. The CDR3 is 15 amino acids. Trimming at V came to 5 bases and at J to 3 bases, leaving 6 bases not matched to a gene. CDR1 and CDR2 (germline): SGHAT, FQNNGV. This chain's CDR3 is CASSIGTGGLYEQYF. The CDR3 DNA reads as TGTGCCAGCAGCATCGGGACAGGGGGGCTCTACGAGCAGTACTTC.

This chain connects TRBV6-5 to TRBJ2-7, with TRBD1 matching over 8 bases. This CDR3 region has 13 residues. Looked up from germline, CDR1 is MNHEY and CDR2 is SVGAGI. The J segment lost 0 bases and the V segment lost 6 bases, leaving 1 base of the junction unmatched. This CDR3 reads CASRGQASYEQYF. Written as DNA, the CDR3 is TGTGCCAGCAGGGGACAGGCCTCCTACGAGCAGTACTTC.

This clone appeared a few times. This chain connects TRBV4-2 to TRBJ1-1; D is unresolved. The ends were cut back, 4 bases at V and 1 base at J, with 10 bases in the middle. Germline V gene sequence: CDR1 LGHNA, CDR2 YNFKEQ. The CDR3 has 14 amino acids. In DNA form, the CDR3 reads TGTGCCAGCAGCCCCGTTTCAGAGAACACTGAAGCTTTCTTT. Its translation: CASSPVSENTEAFF.

The chain combines TRBV24-1 with TRBJ2-3, with 7 bases matching TRBD1. Germline lookup yields CDR1 KGHDR and CDR2 SFDVKD. V lost 1 base, J lost 1 base, and 4 bases stayed unmatched. This CDR3 is built from 16 residues. CDR3 in amino acids: CATSDFGTARTDTQYF. CDR3 coding DNA: TGTGCCACCAGTGATTTCGGGACAGCTCGCACAGATACGCAGTATTTT.

The V gene is TRBV7-2, the J gene TRBJ1-5, with 12 nucleotides matching TRBD1. The J segment lost 6 bases and the V segment lost 5 bases, leaving 5 bases of the junction unmatched. Germline CDR1 is SGHTA and CDR2 is FQGNSA. The length of the CDR3 is 15 residues. This CDR3 reads CASSPGQGAGQPQHF. The CDR3 region has the DNA TGTGCCAGCAGCCCGGGACAGGGGGCCGGTCAGCCCCAGCATTTT.